Below, 29 T cell receptor beta chains from the same sample are listed, as sequenced in a study of metastatic and nonmetastatic thyroid tumors. Prior to thyroid surgery, none of the patients had received any treatment. Via MiXCR, TCRdb re-called the PCR reads. The sample holds approximately 22,000 clones; 16% are singletons and the top ten take roughly a tenth. The material sequenced was tumor tissue. These receptors were taken from a female donor with papillary thyroid cancer or a benign thyroid nodule (not recorded which). Some clones in this sample may be carry-over from other donors' samples.

This clone occurred a few times. At one end the junction does not follow the germline gene, possibly because of a read error. The chain couples TRBV10-3 to TRBJ1-6; D is possibly TRBD1 (5 bases). The CDR3 is 14 residues long. Per germline, CDR1 ENHRY and CDR2 SYGVKD. The CDR3 loop reads CSISERGANSPLHF. The CDR3, as DNA: TGTTCCATCAGTGAAAGGGGTGCTAATTCACCCCTCCACTTT.

At least ten counts were recorded for this clone. The chain uses TRBV5-1 and TRBJ1-5; 8 bases match TRBD1. Germline lookup yields CDR1 SGHRS and CDR2 YFSETQ. This CDR3 has 14 amino acids. Trimming removed 4 bases from V and 9 bases from J; junction bases left unmatched: 9. The CDR3 region is CASSRAGGELPQHF. The CDR3 DNA reads TGCGCCAGCAGCCGGGCAGGGGGCGAGCTGCCCCAGCATTTT.

This clone is medium-sized in the sample. V usage is TRBV7-9 and J usage is TRBJ1-2; D might be TRBD1 (5 bases). Germline V gene sequence: CDR1 SEHNR, CDR2 FQNEAQ (reference sequence). The CDR3 length is 12 residues. Trimming shortened V by 7 bases and J by 2 bases, and 8 bases separated the two germline ends. DNA for the CDR3: TGTGCCAGCAATCCAGGGAACTATGGCTACACCTTC. It specifies CASNPGNYGYTF.

With regard to this clone: Compared with germline, one end of the junction differs, possibly owing to a read error. V usage is TRBV28 and J usage is TRBJ2-7; D may be TRBD2 (6 bases). The CDR3 runs to 17 residues. CDR1 MDHEN and CDR2 SYDVKM come from the germline V gene. CDR3 DNA sequence: TGTGCAAGCAGACCTCGGTACCCCCGGGAGTCCGCCTACGAGCAGTACTTC. This encodes CASRPRYPRESAYEQYF.

To note about this clone: A junction boundary mismatches the germline segment, possibly from a read error. This chain links TRBV7-8 with TRBJ1-2; TRBD1 is a possible D gene (5 bases). The CDR3 runs to 17 residues. Germline assignment: CDR1 SGHVS and CDR2 FQNEAQ. CDR3 loop: CASSVGTLLKSNYVYTF. The CDR3 DNA sequence: TGTGCCAGCAGCGTAGGGACTTTACTGAAATCTAACTATGTCTACACCTTC.

The J gene is TRBJ2-7, the V gene TRBV3-1; D remains unclear. Trimming removed 5 bases at V and 10 bases at J, with 18 bases between. CDR3 length equals 13 residues. Germline CDR1 reads LGHDT; CDR2 reads YNNKEL (reference sequence). CDR3 DNA sequence: TGTGCCAGCAGCACCCGCGTGTCCCGCGATCAGTACTTC. Residues: CASSTRVSRDQYF.

There are many counts of this clone. Other DNA sequences in the same sample also yield this CDR3. The chain is built from TRBV20-1 and TRBJ1-5; 12 nucleotides align to TRBD1. The CDR3 contains 15 residues. Trimming took 6 bases from V and 7 from J; bases not matched to a gene: 10. Per germline, CDR1 DFQATT and CDR2 SNEGSKA (reference sequence). The CDR3 nucleotides read TGCAGTGCCCCCGGGACAGGGGGCTCCGGGCAGCCCCAGCATTTT. Protein product: CSAPGTGGSGQPQHF.

The J gene is TRBJ1-3, the V gene TRBV7-2; D remains unclear. Per germline, CDR1 SGHTA and CDR2 FQGNSA. The ends were cut back, 9 bases at V and 0 bases at J, with 12 bases in the middle. The CDR3 loop spans 14 amino acids. The CDR3 region is CARREQTSGNTIYF. For the CDR3, the DNA is TGTGCCAGAAGGGAGCAGACCTCTGGAAACACCATATATTTT.

The genes are TRBV14 and TRBJ2-5; 8 nucleotides align to TRBD2. Germline assignment: CDR1 SGHDN and CDR2 FVKESK. The CDR3 loop spans 16 amino acids. V lost 4 bases and J lost 7; bases outside the gene matches: 14. CDR3 region: CASSRVVAGLDRTQYF. Here the CDR3 DNA reads TGTGCCAGCAGCCGGGTTGTAGCGGGGTTGGATCGGACCCAGTACTTC.

This clone appeared once. The J gene is TRBJ2-7, the V gene TRBV5-4; no definite D call. Germline CDR1 SGHNT, CDR2 YYREEE (reference sequence). CDR3 size: 13 residues. Trimming shortened V by 0 bases and J by 6 bases, and 10 bases separated the two germline ends. In DNA, the CDR3 is TGTGCCAGCAGCTTGGGCGGTTCGGTCGAGCAGTACTTC. This sequence encodes CASSLGGSVEQYF.

In this sample, this clone turned up many times. The V call is TRBV29-1, the J call TRBJ2-1; 8 nucleotides match TRBD1. The V gene's germline CDR1 is SQVTM and CDR2 ANQGSEA. Trimming cost V 6 bases and J 7 bases; bases outside gene matches: 5. The CDR3 consists of 12 residues. Here the CDR3 reads CSVDRGWNEQFF. In nucleotides, the CDR3 is TGCAGCGTAGACAGGGGTTGGAATGAGCAGTTCTTC.

In its sample, this clone was seen many times. The identical CDR3 is also encoded by other nucleotide sequences in the sample. The V and J genes are TRBV19 and TRBJ1-1; no definite D call. Germline CDR1 reads LNHDA; CDR2 reads SQIVND (reference sequence). Trimming pared 5 bases from V and 2 bases from J, leaving 15 bases between. The CDR3 runs to 15 residues. CDR3: CASSPPDARNTEAFF. For the CDR3, the DNA is TGTGCCAGTAGTCCACCGGATGCGCGAAACACTGAAGCTTTCTTT.

Sample share makes this clone medium-sized. The rearrangement uses TRBV27 and TRBJ2-7; no clear D gene. The CDR3 extends over 14 amino acids. V lost 2 bases and J 3 bases, leaving 11 bases between the germline ends. Germline V lookup: CDR1 MNHEY, CDR2 SMNVEV (reference sequence). The CDR3 sequence: CASSLQGNLYEQYF. CDR3 DNA: TGTGCCAGCAGTTTACAAGGCAACCTCTACGAGCAGTACTTC.

This sequence joins TRBV2 and TRBJ2-2; 9 positions agree with TRBD2. CDR3 length: 17 residues. The V gene's germline CDR1 is SNHLY and CDR2 FYNNEI. Trimming removed 8 bases from V and 0 bases from J; junction bases left unmatched: 10. CDR3 sequence: CASARCGGAANTGELFF. For the CDR3, the DNA is TGTGCCAGCGCAAGGTGCGGGGGGGCAGCGAACACCGGGGAGCTGTTTTTT.

This clone was recorded at least ten times. A read error may produce the germline difference seen at one junction end. This specimen includes other DNA sequences encoding the same CDR3. Here the CDR3 DNA reads TGTGCTAGCAGCCCAGGGGGACCCGGGGAGACCCAGTACTTC. It is translated as CASSPGGPGETQYF. The chain carries TRBV7-7 and TRBJ2-5; TRBD1 matches 7 bases. Germline assignment: CDR1 SSHAT and CDR2 FNYEAQ (reference sequence). This CDR3 has 14 amino acids.

This clone occurred many times. The rearrangement links TRBV5-1 to TRBJ2-5, with D uncertain. The CDR3 is made up of 15 amino acids. V was trimmed by 0 bases and J by 4 bases, leaving 13 bases between them. CDR1 SGHRS and CDR2 YFSETQ come from the germline V gene. Here the CDR3 reads CASSLAARSSETQYF. For the CDR3, the DNA is TGCGCCAGCAGCTTGGCGGCGAGGAGTTCAGAGACCCAGTACTTC.

The gene calls are TRBV11-2 and TRBJ2-5; tentative D call: TRBD2 (6 bases). The V end lost 0 bases, the J end lost 1 base, and 18 bases lay between the germline ends. CDR3 size: 18 residues. CDR1 is SGHAT and CDR2 is FQNNGV in the germline V gene. In DNA, the CDR3 is TGTGCCAGCAGCTTAGACCCCGCAGGGAGGAAGGCCCAAGAGACCCAGTACTTC. Residues: CASSLDPAGRKAQETQYF.

This clone was counted only a few times. Likely a read error: the CDR3 ends without its conserved phenylalanine or tryptophan. The chain uses TRBV12-3 or TRBV12-4 and TRBJ1-3; weak D call: TRBD1 (6 bases). The CDR3 extends over 15 amino acids. Trimming took 5 bases from V and 1 from J, leaving 12 bases between them. CDR3 DNA: TGTGCCAGCAGTCCTAGACAGGTATCTGGAAACACCATATATCTT. This sequence encodes CASSPRQVSGNTIYL.

This clone was detected a few times. The rearrangement links TRBV12-3 or TRBV12-4 to TRBJ1-3; D is unclear. V shed 1 base and J shed 7 bases, with 14 bases lying between them. This CDR3 is 15 amino acids long. The CDR3 protein is CASSLGEETVNTIYF. The CDR3 DNA is TGTGCCAGCAGTTTAGGTGAGGAGACTGTTAACACCATATATTTT.

The table lists this clone with many counts. This may be a read error: a much more frequent sequence differs by one nucleotide. The CDR3 bases are TGTGCCAGCAGCTTGAGCGGGGGGGCGAACACCGGGGAGCTGTTTTTT. Translated: CASSLSGGANTGELFF. This chain links TRBV7-6 with TRBJ2-2, with 10 bases lining up with TRBD2. CDR3 length equals 16 residues. V lost 3 bases to trimming and J lost 0 bases; unmatched junction nucleotides: 1. Germline V gene data show CDR1 as SGHVS and CDR2 as FNYEAQ.

This clone showed up many times. V is TRBV30 and J is TRBJ1-6; weak D call: TRBD1 (6 bases). Trimming left V 3 bases short and J 5 bases short, with 14 bases between. This CDR3 region has 15 residues. Germline V lookup: CDR1 GTSNPN, CDR2 SVGIG (reference sequence). The CDR3 DNA reads TGTGCCTGGAGACTCCAGGGGCTAAATAATTCACCCCTCCACTTT. Encoded protein: CAWRLQGLNNSPLHF.

This clone was found many times. The V call is TRBV29-1, the J call TRBJ1-2, with 8 bases identical to TRBD1. The V gene's germline CDR1 is SQVTM and CDR2 ANQGSEA. V shed 3 bases and J 2 bases; nucleotides not matched to a gene: 8. The CDR3 covers 15 residues. The CDR3 bases are TGCAGCGTTGACCCCTCCGGACAGGGCAACTATGGCTACACCTTC. It codes for CSVDPSGQGNYGYTF. Full variable domain (remainder filled in from reference TRBV29-1 and TRBJ1-2): SAVISQKPSRDICQRGTSLTIQCQVDSQVTMMFWYRQQPGQSLTLIATANQGSEATYESGFVIDKFPISRPNLTFSTLTVSNMSPEDSSIYLCSVDPSGQGNYGYTFGSGTRLTVV.

This clone has ten or more counts. CDR3 residues: CASSSPGAGANVLTF. The CDR3 coding sequence is TGTGCCAGCAGCTCTCCTGGGGCTGGGGCCAACGTCCTGACTTTC. V usage is TRBV6-1 and J usage is TRBJ2-6; D unresolved. The CDR3 has 15 amino acids. V lost 6 bases to trimming and J lost 2 bases, with 11 bases between them. CDR1 MNHNS and CDR2 SASEGT come from the germline V gene.

At least ten counts were recorded for this clone. Here the CDR3 DNA reads TGTGCCAGCTCACCCGACAGGGTAAATAATGAAAAACTGTTTTTT. This translates into CASSPDRVNNEKLFF. The rearrangement links TRBV18 to TRBJ1-4; TRBD1 agrees at 7 bases. Germline-derived CDR1 and CDR2 are KGHSH and LQKENI. This CDR3 contains 15 residues. V lost 3 bases and J lost 4; bases outside the gene matches: 5.

This clone came up a few times. This may arise from a read error, as a much more abundant clone is one base away. V gene TRBV11-2 combines with J gene TRBJ2-7; the D is unclear. In germline, CDR1 is SGHAT, CDR2 FQNNGV. V was clipped by 0 bases and J by 10 bases, with 10 bases between them. The CDR3 totals 12 residues. Written as DNA, the CDR3 is TGTGCCAGCAGCTTAGACAATTTCGATCAGTACTTC. Translating it yields CASSLDNFDQYF.

This clone was counted many times. This rearrangement joins TRBV7-8 to TRBJ1-2; no firm D call. The CDR3 totals 12 residues. V was cut by 0 bases and J by 7 bases, with 6 bases left in between. Germline V gives CDR1 SGHVS, CDR2 FQNEAQ. This chain's CDR3 is CASSLAWSGYTF. The DNA of the CDR3 is TGTGCCAGCAGCTTAGCGTGGTCTGGCTACACCTTC.

This chain connects TRBV20-1 to TRBJ2-7, with TRBD2 identical over 11 bases. Germline V gene sequence: CDR1 DFQATT, CDR2 SNEGSKA (reference sequence). Trimming took 2 bases from V and 4 from J; bases not matched to a gene: 10. The CDR3 is 16 amino acids. This CDR3 reads CSARLAGGPPTYEQYF. CDR3 bases: TGCAGTGCTAGACTAGCGGGAGGCCCCCCGACTTACGAGCAGTACTTC.

This clone appeared many times. CDR3 DNA: TGCAGCGTTGAAGATAGGACAGGGATTTACGAGCAGTACTTC. It codes for CSVEDRTGIYEQYF. The V call is TRBV29-1, the J call TRBJ2-7, with TRBD1 matching 8 bases. Germline CDR1 is SQVTM and CDR2 is ANQGSEA. The CDR3 spans 14 residues. Unmatched junction bases numbered 5, after V lost 0 bases and J lost 4 bases.

This chain links TRBV6-1 with TRBJ1-2; D call uncertain. Germline assignment: CDR1 MNHNS and CDR2 SASEGT. The CDR3 has 17 residues. V shed 4 bases and J shed 2 bases, with 20 bases lying between them. The CDR3 protein is CASSGEVRLGWNYGYTF. The CDR3 DNA sequence: TGTGCCAGCAGTGGGGAAGTGAGGTTGGGTTGGAACTATGGCTACACCTTC.